The T cell receptor (beta chain) under discussion was sequenced for a study of cytomegalovirus exposure and HLA in healthy donors. Whole-study context: Clustering assigned about 79% of the roughly 370 genotyped donors to the Caucasian-associated ancestry cluster.

The V gene lost 6 bases and the J gene lost 6 bases, with 19 bases spanning the gap. Germline V lookup: CDR1 SNHLY, CDR2 FYNNEI. This CDR3 spans 15 amino acids. For this clone: Antigen unknown.

Broader study findings: A later analysis found most CMV-associated TCR beta chains apparently HLA-restricted. Using a false discovery rate of 0.05, a later analysis showed that 15,000 to 20,000 TCR beta sequences were associated with HLA alleles. Some highly shared sequence variants likely arose as a pipeline artifact.

In the PCR, 60 Vbeta and 13 Jbeta primers were used. Data came from immunoSEQ multiplex PCR; TCRdb stores just in-frame clones and leaves some out. The profile shows approximately 110,000 clones, around three quarters of them singletons. This clonotype was obtained from a man aged 50-59 years in good health and CMV-seropositive. The chain uses TRBV2 and TRBJ2-3; maybe TRBD2 (5 bases). The specimen sequenced was PBMCs. CDR3 DNA: TGTGCCAGCAGACTACTGACGGACCCGGGGGATACGCAGTATTTT. Residues: CASRLLTDPGDTQYF.